Detailed here is one T cell receptor beta chain. Its antigen is as yet unknown. The data originate from a study of cytomegalovirus exposure and HLA in healthy donors. Overall study results and limits: In vitro, three CMV-associated chains proved specific for CMV antigens. The study listed 164 cytomegalovirus-associated TCR beta chains.

Amplification used 60 Vbeta primers and 13 Jbeta primers. Clones were read by immunoSEQ multiplex PCR, and TCRdb kept only the in-frame ones, dropping some. Of around 92,000 clones listed, roughly 76% were seen once; the top ten hold 7% to 10%. CDR3 length: 12 amino acids. Germline CDR1 MNHNS, CDR2 SASEGT. Trimming left V 7 bases short and J 4 bases short, with 10 bases between. The sequenced sample consisted of PBMCs. V usage is TRBV6-1 and J usage is TRBJ1-1; the D is unclear. The receptor was derived from a human donor in good health. DNA for the CDR3: TGTGCCAGCAAAGACCGGGTCACTGAAGCTTTCTTT. It codes for CASKDRVTEAFF.